This T cell receptor (beta chain) was captured by sequencing in a study of OX40 agonist ivuxolimab in advanced cancers. Study-level results: The investigators did not determine what antigen specificity the expanded peripheral T cells had.

Remarks on this clone: Its cognate antigen is unknown.

The V end lost 2 bases, the J end lost 2 bases, and 4 bases lay between the germline ends. The CDR3 has 13 amino acids. Germline V gene sequence: CDR1 MNHEY, CDR2 SMNVEV (reference sequence). The repertoire was sequenced with immunoSEQ multiplex PCR; TCRdb's copy has only in-frame clones and lacks some. This table has roughly 75,000 clones, roughly 93% appearing once. The V call is TRBV27, the J call TRBJ2-1, with D uncertain. The receptor was isolated from an adult with an advanced solid tumor such as melanoma, head and neck, liver or kidney cancer. The sequencing used CD4+ or CD8+ T cells sorted from blood, collected in a trial of the OX40 agonist ivuxolimab. Here the CDR3 DNA reads TGTGCCAGCAGTTTAGGGACCTACAATGAGCAGTTCTTC. Translation: CASSLGTYNEQFF.